A selection of T cell receptor beta chains follows, all from one sample in a study of shared clonotypes between healthy human individuals. Assay: immunoSEQ multiplex PCR; the TCRdb copy retains only in-frame clones and omits some. The repertoire holds 2,500,000 or so clones, approximately 93% seen once, with 0.36% in the top ten. Sequenced: naive CD4+ T cells from PBMCs. All receptors derive from a man aged 18 to 30 in good health. Some clones in this sample may be carry-over from other donors' samples. Both conserved end residues are part of each CDR3. Fields, in order: clone size, D gene, J gene, V gene, CDR3 length, CDR3 DNA, CDR3 protein. D genes are given only for firm matches. Rows give clone size only sometimes, using once, few, many, or a class for an expanded clone.

size: -
D: -
J: TRBJ1-1
V: TRBV29-1
length: 15
DNA: TGCAGCGTCGTATCGCTACTGATGATGAACACTGAAGCTTTCTTT
CDR3: CSVVSLLMMNTEAFF

size: once
D: TRBD1
J: TRBJ1-1
V: TRBV2
length: 12
DNA: TGTGCCAGCAGAGACAGGGGACCTGAAGCTTTCTTT
CDR3: CASRDRGPEAFF

size: -
D: -
J: TRBJ2-7
V: TRBV29-1
length: 13
DNA: TGCAGCGTCCCTAGTGGAGTATCCTACGAGCAGTACTTC
CDR3: CSVPSGVSYEQYF

size: -
D: -
J: TRBJ2-7
V: TRBV6-5
length: 15
DNA: TGTGCCAGCAGTTACTCGAGATGGGGGCCCTACGAGCAGTACTTC
CDR3: CASSYSRWGPYEQYF

size: -
D: -
J: TRBJ1-1
V: TRBV21-1
length: 17
DNA: TGTGCCAGCAGCCACAACTCCAGGGCCAAAGGGAACACTGAAGCTTTCTTT
CDR3: CASSHNSRAKGNTEAFF

size: -
D: -
J: TRBJ2-2
V: TRBV5-1
length: 15
DNA: TGCGCCAGCAGCTTGGACGGGATCTACACCGGGGAGCTGTTTTTT
CDR3: CASSLDGIYTGELFF

size: -
D: TRBD1
J: TRBJ1-2
V: TRBV4-3
length: 14
DNA: TGCGCCAGCAGCCCCGGACAGGGGGCAGGGGGCTACACCTTC
CDR3: CASSPGQGAGGYTF

size: -
D: -
J: TRBJ2-7
V: TRBV29-1
length: 13
DNA: TGCAGCGTTGTCCGGGCGGAGACCTACGAGCAGTACTTC
CDR3: CSVVRAETYEQYF

size: -
D: TRBD2
J: TRBJ2-7
V: TRBV2
length: 15
DNA: TGTGCCAGCAGTGTAGCAGCGGGAGGGTCCTACGAGCAGTACTTC
CDR3: CASSVAAGGSYEQYF

size: -
D: -
J: TRBJ2-7
V: TRBV10-3
length: 13
DNA: TGTGCCATCACCAACAGGCAATCCTACGAGCAGTACTTC
CDR3: CAITNRQSYEQYF

size: once
D: -
J: TRBJ2-7
V: TRBV4-3
length: 15
DNA: TGCGCCAGCAGCACCCGTGGTGGTAGCTCCTACGAGCAGTACTTC
CDR3: CASSTRGGSSYEQYF

size: -
D: TRBD2
J: TRBJ2-1
V: TRBV19
length: 16
DNA: TGTGCCAGTACTCCCTTCGGGACTAGCGGTTACAATGAGCAGTTCTTC
CDR3: CASTPFGTSGYNEQFF

size: -
D: -
J: TRBJ2-7
V: TRBV15
length: 13
DNA: TGTGCCACCAGCAGAGCGGGTTCCCACGAGCAGTACTTC
CDR3: CATSRAGSHEQYF

size: -
D: -
J: TRBJ1-1
V: TRBV7-8
length: 11
DNA: TGTGCCAGCAGCTTAGGGTATGGAGCTTTCTTT
CDR3: CASSLGYGAFF

size: -
D: TRBD2
J: TRBJ2-1
V: TRBV28
length: 18
DNA: TGTGCCAGCAGGCTCCCGACTAGCGGGAGGCCATTTTTCGATGAGCAGTTCTTC
CDR3: CASRLPTSGRPFFDEQFF

size: -
D: TRBD1
J: TRBJ2-7
V: TRBV10-3
length: 12
DNA: TGTGCCATCAGTACAGGGGTCGACGAGCAGTACTTC
CDR3: CAISTGVDEQYF

size: -
D: -
J: TRBJ2-4
V: TRBV6-1
length: 11
DNA: TGTGCCAGCCATGAGGTGGGCATTCAGTACTTC
CDR3: CASHEVGIQYF

size: -
D: -
J: TRBJ2-2
V: TRBV11-2
length: 15
DNA: TGTGCCAGCAGCTTAGGGACCTACCTCACCGGGGAGCTGTTTTTT
CDR3: CASSLGTYLTGELFF

size: -
D: -
J: TRBJ2-7
V: TRBV6-1
length: 14
DNA: TGTGCCAGCAGGGGAACTGGGCGGCCCTACGAGCAGTACTTC
CDR3: CASRGTGRPYEQYF

size: -
D: -
J: TRBJ2-1
V: TRBV7-3
length: 15
DNA: TGTGCCAGCAGCCTCACCGCCGGAACTATCAATGAGCAGTTCTTC
CDR3: CASSLTAGTINEQFF

size: -
D: TRBD1
J: TRBJ2-2
V: TRBV5-4
length: 15
DNA: TGTGCCAGCACCCTCCGGGACAGGGGGACCGGGGAGCTGTTTTTT
CDR3: CASTLRDRGTGELFF

size: -
D: TRBD2
J: TRBJ2-3
V: TRBV7-3
length: 15
DNA: TGTGCCAGCAGACTAGCGGGAGGCCCCGGGGATACGCAGTATTTT
CDR3: CASRLAGGPGDTQYF

size: -
D: TRBD2
J: TRBJ2-7
V: TRBV5-1
length: 15
DNA: TGCGCCAGCAGCCTCTCCGGGACTAGCGTGGACGAGCAGTACTTC
CDR3: CASSLSGTSVDEQYF

size: -
D: -
J: TRBJ2-5
V: TRBV11-2
length: 16
DNA: TGTGCCAGCAGCCCGATTGGGAGCCGAATACAAGAGACCCAGTACTTC
CDR3: CASSPIGSRIQETQYF

size: -
D: -
J: TRBJ2-4
V: TRBV28
length: 17
DNA: TGTGCCAGCAGCTACTCAGGGGGGGCTCAACCCAAAAACATTCAGTACTTC
CDR3: CASSYSGGAQPKNIQYF

size: -
D: -
J: TRBJ1-1
V: TRBV19
length: 15
DNA: TGTGCCAGTCAAAAAGCCCCCGCAGGGTCTCTCGGAGCTTTCTTT
CDR3: CASQKAPAGSLGAFF

size: -
D: -
J: TRBJ2-6
V: TRBV19
length: 15
DNA: TGTGCCAGTAGTACGGGAAACTCTGGGGCCAACGTCCTGACTTTC
CDR3: CASSTGNSGANVLTF

size: -
D: TRBD1
J: TRBJ1-2
V: TRBV11-2
length: 14
DNA: TGTGCCAGCAGCCTTACCACAGGGGACTATGGCTACACCTTC
CDR3: CASSLTTGDYGYTF

size: -
D: -
J: TRBJ2-3
V: TRBV7-3
length: 14
DNA: TGTGCCAGCAGCTTCAGAGCAGGATTGGATACGCAGTATTTT
CDR3: CASSFRAGLDTQYF

size: -
D: TRBD1
J: TRBJ2-7
V: TRBV6-5
length: 14
DNA: TGTGCCAGCAGCACTGGGACAGGGGGGAGGGAGCAGTACTTC
CDR3: CASSTGTGGREQYF

size: -
D: -
J: TRBJ2-2
V: TRBV2
length: 16
DNA: TGTGCCAGCAGTGACGCAGACCCTACGAACACCGGGGAGCTGTTTTTT
CDR3: CASSDADPTNTGELFF

size: once
D: TRBD2
J: TRBJ2-2
V: TRBV4-2
length: 18
DNA: TGTGCCAGCAGCCACCCCCAAAGCGGGAGGGCCGGCACCGGGGAGCTGTTTTTT
CDR3: CASSHPQSGRAGTGELFF

size: -
D: -
J: TRBJ2-1
V: TRBV11-2
length: 13
DNA: TGTGCCAGCAGCTTAGTAGGAGTGGTGGGGCAGTTCTTC
CDR3: CASSLVGVVGQFF

size: -
D: TRBD1
J: TRBJ1-2
V: TRBV19
length: 15
DNA: TGTGCCAGTAGTATCACCGGCGACAGGGGGAATGGCTACACCTTC
CDR3: CASSITGDRGNGYTF

size: -
D: -
J: TRBJ2-7
V: TRBV28
length: 15
DNA: TGTGCCAGCAGTGCGCCACTCCGGGTTTCCTACGAGCAGTACTTC
CDR3: CASSAPLRVSYEQYF

size: -
D: TRBD1
J: TRBJ1-1
V: TRBV6-4
length: 13
DNA: TGTGCCAGCAGTGAGGACAGGGGCACTGAAGCTTTCTTT
CDR3: CASSEDRGTEAFF

size: -
D: TRBD1
J: TRBJ1-2
V: TRBV7-9
length: 16
DNA: TGTGCCAGCACCCCCGGCAGGGGACAGGGCGGTTCCGGCTACACCTTC
CDR3: CASTPGRGQGGSGYTF

size: -
D: -
J: TRBJ2-7
V: TRBV5-1
length: 14
DNA: TGCGCCAGCAGTTTCGGGAGTGGCCCCTACGAGCAGTACTTC
CDR3: CASSFGSGPYEQYF

size: -
D: -
J: TRBJ1-2
V: TRBV5-1
length: 13
DNA: TGCGCCAGCAGCTTTTCAGAGAACTATGGCTACACCTTC
CDR3: CASSFSENYGYTF

size: -
D: TRBD1
J: TRBJ2-2
V: TRBV28
length: 14
DNA: TGTGCCAGCAGTTTCAGGGGGCGAAACGGGGAGCTGTTTTTT
CDR3: CASSFRGRNGELFF

size: -
D: TRBD1
J: TRBJ1-2
V: TRBV5-1
length: 15
DNA: TGCGCCAGCAGCGCGGATGGGACAGTTTACTATGGCTACACCTTC
CDR3: CASSADGTVYYGYTF

size: -
D: TRBD1
J: TRBJ2-7
V: TRBV4-2
length: 19
DNA: TGTGCCAGCAGCCAGCCAGGGACAGGGAAAGGGCTAGCGGCCTACGAGCAGTACTTC
CDR3: CASSQPGTGKGLAAYEQYF

size: -
D: -
J: TRBJ1-4
V: TRBV29-1
length: 13
DNA: TGCAGCGCCTCCCCGCGCCGGGACGAAAAACTGTTTTTT
CDR3: CSASPRRDEKLFF